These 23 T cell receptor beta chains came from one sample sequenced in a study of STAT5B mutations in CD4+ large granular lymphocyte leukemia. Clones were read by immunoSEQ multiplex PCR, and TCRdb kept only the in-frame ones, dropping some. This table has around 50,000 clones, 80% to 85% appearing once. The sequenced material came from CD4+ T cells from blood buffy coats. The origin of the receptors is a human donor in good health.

The CDR3 coding sequence is TGTGCCAGCAGTTACTCGCCAGTCCAAGAGACCCAGTACTTC. It specifies CASSYSPVQETQYF. The chain combines TRBV6-5 with TRBJ2-5; unclear D gene. Germline assignment: CDR1 MNHEY and CDR2 SVGAGI. CDR3 length: 14 residues. Trimming shortened V by 0 bases and J by 1 base, and 6 bases separated the two germline ends.

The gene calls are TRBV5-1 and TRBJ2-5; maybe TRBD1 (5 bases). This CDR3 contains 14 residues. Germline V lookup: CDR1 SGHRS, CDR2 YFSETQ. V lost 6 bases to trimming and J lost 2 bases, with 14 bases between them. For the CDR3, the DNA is TGCGCCAGCACCCTAGGGGCCACGCAAGAGACCCAGTACTTC. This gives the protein CASTLGATQETQYF.

CDR3 loop: CASSPPMTYEQYF. The CDR3 DNA sequence: TGTGCCAGCTCACCTCCTATGACCTACGAGCAGTACTTC. V gene TRBV18 combines with J gene TRBJ2-7; D not resolved. The germline CDR1 and CDR2 sequences are KGHSH and LQKENI. Between the trimmed V and J ends, which lost 3 bases and 2 bases, there was a span of 8 bases. This CDR3 spans 13 amino acids.

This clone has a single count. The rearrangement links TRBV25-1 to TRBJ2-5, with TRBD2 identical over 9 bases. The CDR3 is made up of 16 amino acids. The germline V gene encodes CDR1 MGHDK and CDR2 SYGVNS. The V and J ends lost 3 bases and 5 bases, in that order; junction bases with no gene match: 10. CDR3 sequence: CASSEGLAGNRETQYF. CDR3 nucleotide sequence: TGTGCCAGCAGTGAGGGGCTAGCGGGGAATAGGGAGACCCAGTACTTC.

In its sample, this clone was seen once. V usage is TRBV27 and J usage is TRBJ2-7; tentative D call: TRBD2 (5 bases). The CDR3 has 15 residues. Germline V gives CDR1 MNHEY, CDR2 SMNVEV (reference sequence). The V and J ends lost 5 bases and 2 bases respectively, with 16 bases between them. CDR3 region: CASSPKRLIPYEQYF. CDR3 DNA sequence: TGTGCCAGCAGTCCGAAACGACTAATCCCCTACGAGCAGTACTTC.

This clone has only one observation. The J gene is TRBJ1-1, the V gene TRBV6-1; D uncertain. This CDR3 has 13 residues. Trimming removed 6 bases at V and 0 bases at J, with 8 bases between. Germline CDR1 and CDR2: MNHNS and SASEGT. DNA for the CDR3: TGTGCCAGCAGGACGGCTGTGAACACTGAAGCTTTCTTT. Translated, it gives CASRTAVNTEAFF.

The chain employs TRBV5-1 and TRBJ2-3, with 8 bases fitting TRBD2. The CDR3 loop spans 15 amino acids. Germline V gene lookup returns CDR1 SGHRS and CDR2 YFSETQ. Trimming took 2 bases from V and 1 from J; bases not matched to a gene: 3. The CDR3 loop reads CASSFLAGGTDTQYF. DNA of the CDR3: TGCGCCAGCAGCTTCCTAGCGGGTGGCACAGATACGCAGTATTTT.

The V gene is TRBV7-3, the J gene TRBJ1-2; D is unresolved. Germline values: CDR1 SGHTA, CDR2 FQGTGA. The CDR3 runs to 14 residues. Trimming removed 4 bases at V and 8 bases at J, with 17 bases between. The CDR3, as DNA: TGTGCCAGCAGCTCCCTAGGGAGCGGAAGGGGCTACACCTTC. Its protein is CASSSLGSGRGYTF.

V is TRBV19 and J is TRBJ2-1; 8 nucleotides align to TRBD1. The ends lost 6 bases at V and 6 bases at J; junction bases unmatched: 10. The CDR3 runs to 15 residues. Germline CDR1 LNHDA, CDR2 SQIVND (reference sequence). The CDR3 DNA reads TGTGCCAGTAGGCTAGGGGGACAGGCAGTCAATGAGCAGTTCTTC. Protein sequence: CASRLGGQAVNEQFF. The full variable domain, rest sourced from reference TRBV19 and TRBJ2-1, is DGGITQSPKYLFRKEGQNVTLSCEQNLNHDAMYWYRQDPGQGLRLIYYSQIVNDFQKGDIAEGYSVSREKKESFPLTVTSAQKNPTAFYLCASRLGGQAVNEQFFGPGTRLTVL.

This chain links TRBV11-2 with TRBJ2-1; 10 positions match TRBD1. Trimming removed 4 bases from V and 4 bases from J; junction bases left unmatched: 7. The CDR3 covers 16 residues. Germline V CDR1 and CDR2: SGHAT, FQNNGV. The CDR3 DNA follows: TGTGCCAGCAGCTCGGGGGGACAGGGGAGATACAATGAGCAGTTCTTC. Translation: CASSSGGQGRYNEQFF.

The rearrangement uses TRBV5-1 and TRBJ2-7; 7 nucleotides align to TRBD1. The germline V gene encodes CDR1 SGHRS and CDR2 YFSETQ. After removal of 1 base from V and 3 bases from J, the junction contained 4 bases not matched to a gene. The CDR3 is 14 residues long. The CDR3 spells CASSLKGQYYEQYF. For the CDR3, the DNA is TGCGCCAGCAGCTTGAAGGGACAGTACTACGAGCAGTACTTC.

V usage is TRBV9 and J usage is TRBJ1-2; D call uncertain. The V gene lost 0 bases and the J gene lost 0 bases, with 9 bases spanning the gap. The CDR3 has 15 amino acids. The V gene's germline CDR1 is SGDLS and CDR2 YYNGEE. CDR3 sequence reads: CASSVDGRTNYGYTF. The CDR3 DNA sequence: TGTGCCAGCAGCGTAGACGGCAGAACTAACTATGGCTACACCTTC. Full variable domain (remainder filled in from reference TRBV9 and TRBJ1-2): DSGVTQTPKHLITATGQRVTLRCSPRSGDLSVYWYQQSLDQGLQFLIQYYNGEERAKGNILERFSAQQFPDLHSELNLSSLELGDSALYFCASSVDGRTNYGYTFGSGTRLTVV.

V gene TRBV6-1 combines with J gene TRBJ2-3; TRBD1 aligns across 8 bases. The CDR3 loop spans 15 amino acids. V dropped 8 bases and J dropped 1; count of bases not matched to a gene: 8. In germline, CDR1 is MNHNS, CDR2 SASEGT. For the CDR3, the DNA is TGTGCCAGCGTGGACAGGGAAAGGGGCACAGATACGCAGTATTTT. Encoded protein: CASVDRERGTDTQYF.

The CDR3 sequence is CASSDRQGRLGYTF. CDR3 coding DNA: TGTGCCAGCAGTGACCGACAGGGTCGGCTTGGCTACACCTTC. The chain joins TRBV25-1 to TRBJ1-2; the match to TRBD1 covers 7 bases. CDR1 MGHDK and CDR2 SYGVNS come from the germline V gene. V shed 3 bases and J 7 bases; nucleotides not matched to a gene: 8. The CDR3 consists of 14 residues.

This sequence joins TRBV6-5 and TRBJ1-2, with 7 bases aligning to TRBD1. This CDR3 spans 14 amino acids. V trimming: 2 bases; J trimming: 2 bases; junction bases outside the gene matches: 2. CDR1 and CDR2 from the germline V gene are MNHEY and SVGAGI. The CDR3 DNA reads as TGTGCCAGCAGTTACATGACAGGGAACTATGGCTACACCTTC. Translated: CASSYMTGNYGYTF.

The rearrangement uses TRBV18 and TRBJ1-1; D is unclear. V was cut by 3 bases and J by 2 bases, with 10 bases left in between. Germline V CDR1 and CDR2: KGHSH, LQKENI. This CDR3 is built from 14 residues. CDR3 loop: CASSPPTGNTEAFF. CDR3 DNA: TGTGCCAGCTCACCCCCGACGGGAAACACTGAAGCTTTCTTT.

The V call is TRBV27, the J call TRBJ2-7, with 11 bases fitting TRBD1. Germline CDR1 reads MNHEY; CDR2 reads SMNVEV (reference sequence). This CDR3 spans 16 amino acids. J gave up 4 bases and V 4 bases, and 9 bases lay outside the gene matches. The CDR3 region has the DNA TGTGCCAGCAGTTCCCGTCGGACAGGGGGCTTATACGAGCAGTACTTC. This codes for CASSSRRTGGLYEQYF.

CDR3 protein: CASSPRRLAGGNAEYF. CDR3 nucleotide sequence: TGTGCCAGCTCACCAAGACGTCTAGCGGGAGGCAATGCAGAGTATTTT. The chain combines TRBV18 with TRBJ2-3; 11 bases are shared with TRBD2. Germline V CDR1 and CDR2: KGHSH, LQKENI. Trimming removed 2 bases from V and 13 bases from J; junction bases left unmatched: 14. This CDR3 has 16 residues.

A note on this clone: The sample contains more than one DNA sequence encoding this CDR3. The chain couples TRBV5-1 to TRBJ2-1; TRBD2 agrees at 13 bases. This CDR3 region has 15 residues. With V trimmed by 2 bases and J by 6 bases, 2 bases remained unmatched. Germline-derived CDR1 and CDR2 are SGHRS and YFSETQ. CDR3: CASSLLAGGLNEQFF. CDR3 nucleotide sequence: TGCGCCAGCAGCTTACTAGCGGGAGGGCTCAATGAGCAGTTCTTC.

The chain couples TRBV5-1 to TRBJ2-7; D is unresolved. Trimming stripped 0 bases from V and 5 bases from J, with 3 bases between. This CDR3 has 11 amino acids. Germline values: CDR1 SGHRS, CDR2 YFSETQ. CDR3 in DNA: TGCGCCAGCAGCTTGGCGAACGAGCAGTACTTC. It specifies CASSLANEQYF.

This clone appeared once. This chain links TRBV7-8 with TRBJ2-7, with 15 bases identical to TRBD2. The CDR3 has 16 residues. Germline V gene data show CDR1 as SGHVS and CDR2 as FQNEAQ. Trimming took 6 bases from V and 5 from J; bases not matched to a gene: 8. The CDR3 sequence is CASRPGLAGGDDEQYF. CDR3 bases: TGTGCCAGCAGACCGGGACTAGCGGGAGGTGACGACGAGCAGTACTTC. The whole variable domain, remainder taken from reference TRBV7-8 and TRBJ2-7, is GAGVSQSPRYKVAKRGQDVALRCDPISGHVSLFWYQQALGQGPEFLTYFQNEAQLDKSGLPSDRFFAERPEGSVSTLKIQRTQQEDSAVYLCASRPGLAGGDDEQYFGPGTRLTVT.

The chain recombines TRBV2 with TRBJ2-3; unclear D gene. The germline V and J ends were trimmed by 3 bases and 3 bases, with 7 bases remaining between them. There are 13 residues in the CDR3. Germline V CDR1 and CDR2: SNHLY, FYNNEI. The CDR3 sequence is CASSELGTDTQYF. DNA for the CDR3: TGTGCCAGCAGTGAGCTAGGTACAGATACGCAGTATTTT.

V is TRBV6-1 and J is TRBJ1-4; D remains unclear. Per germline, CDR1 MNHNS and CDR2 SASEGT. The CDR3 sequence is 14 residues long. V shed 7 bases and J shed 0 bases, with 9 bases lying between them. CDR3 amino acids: CASTYFATNEKLFF. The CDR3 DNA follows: TGTGCCAGCACTTATTTCGCAACTAATGAAAAACTGTTTTTT.